The following is a TCR beta chain sequence with its context. Its antigen is unknown. The protocol was immunoSEQ multiplex PCR, while the TCRdb copy is restricted to in-frame clones and leaves out a portion. Here the sample spans around 67,000 clones, over 75% being singletons. With 0 bases removed from V and 7 bases from J, the gap between germline ends came to 10 bases. CDR3 length: 14 amino acids. CDR1 and CDR2 (germline): WNHNN, SYGVQD (reference sequence). The data derive from a study of graft-versus-host responses after intestinal transplantation. The chain links TRBV10-1 to TRBJ2-1, with D possibly being TRBD1 (6 bases). The clonotype comes from a human donor who was the organ donor for an intestinal transplant. This material consisted of unstimulated CD4+ T cells sorted from spleen or lymph node cells, taken before transplant. CDR3 loop: CASSESGQGNEQFF. The CDR3 DNA sequence: TGCGCCAGCAGTGAGTCGGGTCAGGGGAATGAGCAGTTCTTC.